This T cell receptor beta chain is drawn from a study of neoadjuvant nivolumab and ipilimumab in lung cancer. Whole-study findings and limits: From pretherapy to surgery, tumor richness and clonality rose with dual therapy. Pathologic regression was not significantly tied to TCR clonality. A small number of samples were TCR sequenced. Compared with tumor-adjacent uninvolved lung, resected tumors showed greater richness and clonality.

The trim removed 3 bases at V and 3 bases at J, leaving 8 bases unmatched. The CDR3 consists of 15 residues. Germline V gives CDR1 LNHDA, CDR2 SQIVND (reference sequence). A word on this clone: Its antigen remains unknown.

Clones were sequenced by immunoSEQ multiplex PCR, and TCRdb holds only the in-frame ones, with some missing. The sample has approximately 12,000 clones; nearly 70% are singletons. The V and J genes are TRBV19 and TRBJ2-7; 7 positions agree with TRBD2. The source is an adult with non-small cell lung cancer. Sequencing used peripheral blood, obtained after neoadjuvant nivolumab, alone or with ipilimumab, at or shortly before surgery. In DNA, the CDR3 is TGTGCCAGTAGTATCCAAGCGGGACCGTACTACGAGCAGTACTTC. Amino acids: CASSIQAGPYYEQYF.